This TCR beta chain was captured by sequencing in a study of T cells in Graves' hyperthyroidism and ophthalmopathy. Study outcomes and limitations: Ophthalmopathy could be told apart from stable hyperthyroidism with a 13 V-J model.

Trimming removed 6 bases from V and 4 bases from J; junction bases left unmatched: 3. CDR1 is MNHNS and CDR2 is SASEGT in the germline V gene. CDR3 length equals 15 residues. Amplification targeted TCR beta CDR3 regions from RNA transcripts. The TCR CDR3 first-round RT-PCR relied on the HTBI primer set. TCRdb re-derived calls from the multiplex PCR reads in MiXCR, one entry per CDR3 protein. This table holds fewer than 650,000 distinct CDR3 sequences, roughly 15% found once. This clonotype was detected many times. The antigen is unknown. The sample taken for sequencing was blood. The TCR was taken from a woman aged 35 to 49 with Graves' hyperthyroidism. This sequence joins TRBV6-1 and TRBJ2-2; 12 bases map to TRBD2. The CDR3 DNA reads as TGTGCCAGCAGGTGGACTAGCGGGGCCACCGGGGAGCTGTTTTTT. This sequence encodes CASRWTSGATGELFF.